These 18 T cell receptor beta chains came from one sample sequenced in a study of shared clonotypes between healthy human individuals. CD8 cells regarded as naive lacked CD45RO, were positively chosen for CCR7, and omitted terminally differentiated effector memory CD45RA+ cells. Only in-frame clones appear in the TCRdb table, and some are missing; sequencing was by immunoSEQ multiplex PCR. The sample has about 2.1 million clones, roughly 95% seen once. Sequences were obtained from naive CD8+ T cells from PBMCs. Receptors originate from a man between 18 and 29 years old in good health. Some clones in this sample may be carry-over from other donors' samples.

The V and J genes are TRBV4-1 and TRBJ1-5; D is ambiguous. Germline V gene sequence: CDR1 MGHRA, CDR2 YSYEKL. The CDR3 consists of 13 residues. Trimming left V 0 bases short and J 8 bases short, with 8 bases between. The CDR3 DNA sequence: TGCGCCAGCAGCCAAGATCGGGAGGAGCCCCAGCATTTT. Residues: CASSQDREEPQHF.

CDR3 region: CAIEETGTDTQYF. As DNA, the CDR3 is TGTGCCATAGAGGAGACAGGAACAGATACGCAGTATTTT. The chain combines TRBV5-4 with TRBJ2-3, with D possibly matching TRBD1 (6 bases). The CDR3 is 13 amino acids. Germline CDR1 SGHNT, CDR2 YYREEE (reference sequence). V lost 9 bases to trimming and J lost 3 bases, with 14 bases between them. The full variable domain, its missing parts supplied by reference TRBV5-4 and TRBJ2-3, is ETGVTQSPTHLIKTRGQQVTLRCSSQSGHNTVSWYQQALGQGPQFIFQYYREEENGRGNFPPRFSGLQFPNYSSELNVNALELDDSALYLCAIEETGTDTQYFGPGTRLTVL.

The V gene is TRBV4-1, the J gene TRBJ2-2; the match to TRBD2 covers 9 bases. Germline values: CDR1 MGHRA, CDR2 YSYEKL. This CDR3 region has 16 residues. Trimming at V came to 2 bases and at J to 4 bases, leaving 5 bases not matched to a gene. The CDR3 DNA reads TGCGCCAGCAGCCAAATAGCGGGAGAAGCCACCGGGGAGCTGTTTTTT. It is translated as CASSQIAGEATGELFF.

This chain links TRBV5-6 with TRBJ2-1; 13 bases map to TRBD2. Losses at the gene ends were 1 base for V and 8 bases for J; bases not matched to a gene: 3. The germline V gene encodes CDR1 SGHDT and CDR2 YYEEEE. The CDR3 is 15 residues long. The CDR3, as DNA: TGTGCCAGCAGCTTGACTAGCGGGAGGGTCGATGAGCAGTTCTTC. It is translated as CASSLTSGRVDEQFF.

The chain has TRBV19 and TRBJ2-7, with 14 bases lining up with TRBD2. V lost 1 base, J lost 6 bases, and 8 bases stayed unmatched. Germline V gives CDR1 LNHDA, CDR2 SQIVND (reference sequence). CDR3 length equals 17 residues. Written as DNA, the CDR3 is TGTGCCAGTAGTATAGTCGGCGGGACTAGCGGGAGACCCGAGCAGTACTTC. Encoded protein: CASSIVGGTSGRPEQYF. Full variable domain (rest looked up from reference TRBV19 and TRBJ2-7): DGGITQSPKYLFRKEGQNVTLSCEQNLNHDAMYWYRQDPGQGLRLIYYSQIVNDFQKGDIAEGYSVSREKKESFPLTVTSAQKNPTAFYLCASSIVGGTSGRPEQYFGPGTRLTVT.

The V and J genes are TRBV5-4 and TRBJ2-7; D remains ambiguous. This CDR3 has 14 residues. V lost 0 bases and J 2 bases, leaving 9 bases between the germline ends. Germline lookup yields CDR1 SGHNT and CDR2 YYREEE (reference sequence). CDR3 DNA: TGTGCCAGCAGCTTGGTCGGCAGAGCCTACGAGCAGTACTTC. Its translation: CASSLVGRAYEQYF.

The chain links TRBV5-4 to TRBJ2-7, with a tentative D call TRBD2 (6 bases). The CDR3 contains 15 residues. Germline V gene lookup returns CDR1 SGHNT and CDR2 YYREEE (reference sequence). Deletions cut 4 bases from V and 3 bases from J, with 17 bases between. For the CDR3, the DNA is TGTGCCAGCAGCCTAAATCGGGAGAAAGACTACGAGCAGTACTTC. It specifies CASSLNREKDYEQYF.

This rearrangement joins TRBV18 to TRBJ2-7; D is perhaps TRBD1 (6 bases). Germline V gene sequence: CDR1 KGHSH, CDR2 LQKENI. This CDR3 region has 15 residues. V dropped 5 bases and J dropped 5 bases, with 19 bases sitting between them. CDR3 sequence (DNA): TGTGCCAGCTCATCCCCCCGGACAGACGAAGACGAGCAGTACTTC. Its translation is CASSSPRTDEDEQYF.

A remark on this clone: Other DNA sequences in the same sample also yield this CDR3. The chain combines TRBV6-6 with TRBJ2-7, with TRBD2 matching over 8 bases. The length of the CDR3 is 14 residues. Germline CDR1 reads MNHNY; CDR2 reads SVGAGI (reference sequence). Losses at the gene ends were 2 bases for V and 3 bases for J; bases not matched to a gene: 3. CDR3 sequence: CASSYGLAGYEQYF. As DNA, the CDR3 is TGTGCCAGCAGTTACGGCCTAGCGGGCTACGAGCAGTACTTC.

This clone was seen a few times. The rearrangement links TRBV27 to TRBJ1-1; D is perhaps TRBD1 (6 bases). The CDR3 is made up of 13 amino acids. Germline CDR1 and CDR2: MNHEY and SMNVEV (reference sequence). Trimming took off 6 bases at V and 6 bases at J, with 14 bases between the two ends. The CDR3 DNA sequence: TGTGCCAGCAGCTTCACAGGGACCGCTGAAGCTTTCTTT. Encoded protein: CASSFTGTAEAFF.

The CDR3 coding sequence is TGTGCCAGCACCGACCGGGACAGGACCCCTTACGAGCAGTACTTC. Amino acids: CASTDRDRTPYEQYF. This chain links TRBV27 with TRBJ2-7; the match to TRBD1 covers 8 bases. Per germline, CDR1 MNHEY and CDR2 SMNVEV (reference sequence). With 7 bases clipped from V and 4 bases from J, the junction kept 12 bases outside the gene matches. The CDR3 runs to 15 residues.

The rearrangement uses TRBV15 and TRBJ2-1; the D is unclear. Trimming stripped 3 bases from V and 9 bases from J, with 9 bases between. Germline lookup yields CDR1 LNHNV and CDR2 YYDKDF (reference sequence). The CDR3 contains 12 residues. CDR3 bases: TGTGCCACCAGCAGGGCATCTAGTGAGCAGTTCTTC. This sequence encodes CATSRASSEQFF.

V is TRBV19 and J is TRBJ1-1; 8 nucleotides agree with TRBD1. The CDR3 spans 15 residues. The ends lost 4 bases at V and 5 bases at J; junction bases unmatched: 9. The germline CDR1 and CDR2 sequences are LNHDA and SQIVND (reference sequence). The CDR3, as DNA: TGTGCCAGTAGTACTGTACAGGGGGTCCATACTGAAGCTTTCTTT. This sequence encodes CASSTVQGVHTEAFF.

The chain couples TRBV28 to TRBJ2-1, with D tentatively TRBD1 or TRBD2 (5 bases each). Germline V gene lookup returns CDR1 MDHEN and CDR2 SYDVKM. The V end lost 5 bases, the J end lost 8 bases, and 25 bases lay between the germline ends. This CDR3 has 17 amino acids. Here the CDR3 reads CASSPTPGRRNLDEQFF. In DNA form, the CDR3 reads TGTGCCAGCAGTCCGACGCCGGGACGAAGGAATTTGGATGAGCAGTTCTTC. Supplemented by reference TRBV28 and TRBJ2-1, the full variable domain reads DVKVTQSSRYLVKRTGEKVFLECVQDMDHENMFWYRQDPGLGLRLIYFSYDVKMKEKGDIPEGYSVSREKKERFSLILESASTNQTSMYLCASSPTPGRRNLDEQFFGPGTRLTVL.

This clone was seen a single time. The genes are TRBV9 and TRBJ2-7; a weak D match, TRBD2 (6 bases). The CDR3 is made up of 15 amino acids. Looked up from germline, CDR1 is SGDLS and CDR2 is YYNGEE. The V and J ends lost 0 bases and 4 bases respectively, with 14 bases between them. The CDR3 DNA follows: TGTGCCAGCAGCGTAGAGGCGGGGCCTTTTTACGAGCAGTACTTC. It specifies CASSVEAGPFYEQYF.

The J gene is TRBJ1-4, the V gene TRBV4-1; D is perhaps TRBD1 (6 bases). The ends were cut back, 6 bases at V and 3 bases at J, with 17 bases in the middle. Germline CDR1 reads MGHRA; CDR2 reads YSYEKL. This CDR3 is built from 16 residues. CDR3 in amino acids: CASSYREGTANEKLFF. Here the CDR3 DNA reads TGCGCCAGCAGTTACAGGGAGGGAACGGCTAATGAAAAACTGTTTTTT.

J is TRBJ2-7 and V is TRBV11-2; a weak D match, TRBD2 (6 bases). This CDR3 comprises 15 residues. V was cut by 5 bases and J by 5 bases, with 19 bases left in between. In germline, CDR1 is SGHAT, CDR2 FQNNGV. The DNA for the CDR3 is TGTGCCAGCAGCGCACCGGGATCGGGGGATAACGAGCAGTACTTC. This translates into CASSAPGSGDNEQYF.

The chain links TRBV7-8 to TRBJ1-2; D remains unclear. Germline V lookup: CDR1 SGHVS, CDR2 FQNEAQ. With 5 bases removed from V and 14 bases from J, the gap between germline ends came to 27 bases. This CDR3 is 15 amino acids long. CDR3 in amino acids: CASSPSTYQAAVVTF. The CDR3 DNA reads as TGTGCCAGCAGCCCAAGCACCTATCAGGCCGCAGTAGTTACCTTC.